The 21 T cell receptor beta chains reported below all come from one sample, sequenced in a study of T cell responses to AZD1222 COVID-19 vaccine. Repertoires were generated with immunoSEQ multiplex PCR, while TCRdb's copy carries only in-frame clones and drops some. The repertoire holds 130,000 to 150,000 clones, with under 95% as singletons. This specimen consisted of peripheral blood, obtained on day 0 of AZD1222 vaccination. The receptors here all came from an adult in good health.

The table lists this clone with a few counts. The chain couples TRBV7-2 to TRBJ2-1; 12 bases align to TRBD2. V was clipped by 2 bases and J by 0 bases; unmatched bases: 2. The CDR3 runs 17 residues. Germline CDR1 and CDR2: SGHTA and FQGNSA. The CDR3 DNA reads TGTGCCAGCAGCTTAACTAGCGGGGGGAGCTCCTACAATGAGCAGTTCTTC. This codes for CASSLTSGGSSYNEQFF. Variable domain in full (rest from reference TRBV7-2 and TRBJ2-1): GAGVSQSPSNKVTEKGKDVELRCDPISGHTALYWYRQSLGQGLEFLIYFQGNSAPDKSGLPSDRFSAERTGGSVSTLTIQRTQQEDSAVYLCASSLTSGGSSYNEQFFGPGTRLTVL.

The chain has TRBV5-6 and TRBJ2-7; D not certain. Trimming took 0 bases from V and 3 from J, leaving 1 base between them. The CDR3 sequence is 11 residues long. The germline CDR1 and CDR2 sequences are SGHDT and YYEEEE. DNA for the CDR3: TGTGCCAGCAGCTTGGACTACGAGCAGTACTTC. Protein: CASSLDYEQYF.

This clone appeared a single time. The chain carries TRBV7-9 and TRBJ2-2; 8 bases are shared with TRBD2. Germline trimming cut 8 bases from V and 1 base from J; bases unmatched to any gene: 9. Germline V lookup: CDR1 SEHNR, CDR2 FQNEAQ (reference sequence). This CDR3 contains 16 residues. The CDR3 sequence is CASGTGGPENTGELFF. For the CDR3, the DNA is TGTGCCAGCGGGACGGGGGGGCCTGAGAACACCGGGGAGCTGTTTTTT.

The chain combines TRBV6-2 or TRBV6-3 with TRBJ2-5; 8 positions agree with TRBD2. The ends lost 3 bases at V and 5 bases at J; junction bases unmatched: 11. Germline V CDR1 and CDR2: MNHEY, SVGEGT. CDR3 length: 16 amino acids. The CDR3, as DNA: TGTGCCAGCAGTTATTTTAGGCGGGGGGCGACCGAGACCCAGTACTTC. Amino acids: CASSYFRRGATETQYF.

This clone was counted a single time. The CDR3 nucleotides read TGCGCCAGCAGCCAAGCGGCGGGGGAGTACAATGAGCAGTTCTTC. Amino acid sequence: CASSQAAGEYNEQFF. The chain couples TRBV4-1 to TRBJ2-1, with 7 nucleotides matching TRBD2. Germline lookup yields CDR1 MGHRA and CDR2 YSYEKL. The J segment lost 4 bases and the V segment lost 1 base, leaving 4 bases of the junction unmatched. The CDR3 runs 15 residues.

This rearrangement joins TRBV7-2 to TRBJ2-4; D may be TRBD1 (5 bases). This CDR3 has 16 amino acids. Trimming stripped 1 base from V and 8 bases from J, with 18 bases between. Germline V gene sequence: CDR1 SGHTA, CDR2 FQGNSA. CDR3 bases: TGTGCCAGCAGCTTAGGCTCCAGTAGGACAAACGACATTCAGTACTTC. Protein: CASSLGSSRTNDIQYF. The whole variable domain, filled in from reference TRBV7-2 and TRBJ2-4, reads GAGVSQSPSNKVTEKGKDVELRCDPISGHTALYWYRQSLGQGLEFLIYFQGNSAPDKSGLPSDRFSAERTGGSVSTLTIQRTQQEDSAVYLCASSLGSSRTNDIQYFGAGTRLSVL.

J is TRBJ1-1 and V is TRBV19; D gene uncertain. The CDR3 is made up of 15 amino acids. V was pared by 7 bases and J by 6 bases, with 21 bases between. Germline loops: CDR1 LNHDA, CDR2 SQIVND (reference sequence). The chain's CDR3 is CASTGRPSMPPEAFF. In DNA, the CDR3 is TGTGCCAGTACCGGACGCCCAAGTATGCCCCCTGAAGCTTTCTTT.

V is TRBV7-9 and J is TRBJ2-5, with D possibly TRBD1 on 6 matching bases. Looked up from germline, CDR1 is SEHNR and CDR2 is FQNEAQ (reference sequence). This CDR3 comprises 15 residues. Trimming removed 6 bases from V and 1 base from J, with 15 bases in between. CDR3 nucleotide sequence: TGTGCCAGCAGTCCCGGGACACCAACCCAAGAGACCCAGTACTTC. Translation: CASSPGTPTQETQYF.

This clone was picked up one time. This rearrangement joins TRBV7-2 to TRBJ2-5, with 9 bases matching TRBD2. CDR3 length: 18 amino acids. J lost 1 base, V lost 7 bases, and 16 bases had no gene match. Germline V gene data show CDR1 as SGHTA and CDR2 as FQGNSA. In DNA, the CDR3 is TGTGCCAGCACCCGACAGGGACTAGCTGGAGGCATCCAAGAGACCCAGTACTTC. Its translation: CASTRQGLAGGIQETQYF.

The rearrangement links TRBV10-3 to TRBJ1-1, with D unclear. Germline CDR1 ENHRY, CDR2 SYGVKD. V lost 4 bases to trimming and J lost 1 base, with 13 bases between them. The CDR3 is 15 residues long. The CDR3 DNA follows: TGTGCCATCAGTGGGGATACCTTCGGGAACACTGAAGCTTTCTTT. Translating gives CAISGDTFGNTEAFF.

V usage is TRBV7-9 and J usage is TRBJ2-7; 15 bases align to TRBD2. The ends lost 5 bases at V and 3 bases at J; junction bases unmatched: 11. Germline V gene sequence: CDR1 SEHNR, CDR2 FQNEAQ (reference sequence). CDR3 length equals 18 residues. The CDR3 here is CASSQPGLAGGGVYEQYF. CDR3 nucleotides: TGTGCCAGCAGCCAACCGGGACTAGCGGGGGGCGGAGTCTACGAGCAGTACTTC. Complete variable domain (other parts from reference TRBV7-9 and TRBJ2-7): DTGVSQNPRHKITKRGQNVTFRCDPISEHNRLYWYRQTLGQGPEFLTYFQNEAQLEKSRLLSDRFSAERPKGSFSTLEIQRTEQGDSAMYLCASSQPGLAGGGVYEQYFGPGTRLTVT.

This sequence joins TRBV7-2 and TRBJ1-1; no clear D gene. The CDR3 is made up of 14 amino acids. Trimming pared 0 bases from V and 0 bases from J, leaving 5 bases between. In germline, CDR1 is SGHTA, CDR2 FQGNSA. The CDR3 DNA follows: TGTGCCAGCAGCTTAGCCTCAATGAACACTGAAGCTTTCTTT. Protein sequence: CASSLASMNTEAFF.

This clone was picked up one time. This chain joins TRBV7-2 and TRBJ2-5; D is unclear. The V end lost 8 bases, the J end lost 5 bases, and 9 bases lay between the germline ends. This CDR3 region has 11 residues. Germline V lookup: CDR1 SGHTA, CDR2 FQGNSA. The DNA of the CDR3 is TGTGCCAGCGATTTTGGGGAGACCCAGTACTTC. Translated: CASDFGETQYF.

V usage is TRBV7-6 and J usage is TRBJ2-7; tentative D call: TRBD2 (6 bases). Per the germline V gene, CDR1 is SGHVS and CDR2 is FNYEAQ. Between the trimmed V and J ends, which lost 2 bases and 7 bases, there was a span of 39 bases. The CDR3 is 22 amino acids. The CDR3 region is CASSLNPPQQLIRSVRTTEQYF. The DNA for the CDR3 is TGTGCCAGCAGCTTAAATCCGCCCCAGCAGCTTATCAGGTCGGTCAGGACTACTGAGCAGTACTTC.

The gene calls are TRBV6-8 and TRBJ2-7; 7 bases are shared with TRBD2. V gave up 2 bases and J gave up 1 base; unmatched junction bases: 14. The CDR3 length is 18 residues. The germline gives CDR1 MNHGY, CDR2 SAAAGT. CDR3: CASSYTPRLERGSYEQYF. The CDR3 region has the DNA TGTGCCAGCAGTTACACCCCCCGACTGGAGCGGGGTTCCTACGAGCAGTACTTC.

This clone has just one count. The chain recombines TRBV12-3 or TRBV12-4 with TRBJ1-1, with D unclear. V was trimmed by 1 base and J by 7 bases, leaving 10 bases between them. This CDR3 is 13 amino acids long. For the CDR3, the DNA is TGTGCCAGCAGTTTAGAACCGCTCGGTGAAGCTTTCTTT. Translation gives CASSLEPLGEAFF.

V and J are TRBV16 and TRBJ2-3; 7 nucleotides line up with TRBD1. The CDR3 runs 14 residues. The germline V gene has CDR1 KGHSY and CDR2 FQNENV. V was clipped by 3 bases and J by 4 bases; unmatched bases: 4. The CDR3 region is CASSHTDRADTQYF. Written as DNA, the CDR3 is TGTGCCAGCAGCCACACCGACAGGGCAGATACGCAGTATTTT. The full variable domain, completed using reference TRBV16 and TRBJ2-3, is GEEVAQTPKHLVRGEGQKAKLYCAPIKGHSYVFWYQQVLKNEFKFLISFQNENVFDETGMPKERFSAKCLPNSPCSLEIQATKLEDSAVYFCASSHTDRADTQYFGPGTRLTVL.

CDR3 nucleotides: TGTGCCATCAGTGACGGACAGGAGAACACTGAAGCTTTCTTT. Its protein product is CAISDGQENTEAFF. The gene calls are TRBV10-3 and TRBJ1-1; 7 bases align to TRBD1. The CDR3 is made up of 14 amino acids. V gave up 3 bases and J gave up 1 base; unmatched junction bases: 2. Per the germline V gene, CDR1 is ENHRY and CDR2 is SYGVKD.

The chain joins TRBV3-1 (or the pseudogene TRBV3-2) to TRBJ2-7; D is ambiguous. V dropped 1 base and J dropped 6 bases, with 10 bases sitting between them. CDR1 and CDR2 (germline): LGHDT, YNNKEL (reference sequence). CDR3 length: 13 residues. CDR3: CASSQVVGGEQYF. The CDR3 nucleotides read TGTGCCAGCAGCCAAGTAGTGGGCGGCGAGCAGTACTTC.

The chain combines TRBV2 with TRBJ1-1, with D perhaps TRBD1 (6 bases). V was shortened by 6 bases and J by 2 bases, with 13 bases between the two germline ends. CDR1 is SNHLY, CDR2 FYNNEI, per germline. CDR3 length equals 14 residues. The CDR3 nucleotides are TGTGCCAGCAGGTTTGGACAGTTAAACACTGAAGCTTTCTTT. It encodes CASRFGQLNTEAFF. Complete variable domain (other parts from reference TRBV2 and TRBJ1-1): EPEVTQTPSHQVTQMGQEVILRCVPISNHLYFYWYRQILGQKVEFLVSFYNNEISEKSEIFDDQFSVERPDGSNFTLKIRSTKLEDSAMYFCASRFGQLNTEAFFGQGTRLTVV.

The CDR3 loop is CASSPRHRNEQFF. The CDR3 DNA follows: TGCGCCAGCAGCCCCAGGCATAGGAATGAGCAGTTCTTC. The chain uses TRBV4-3 and TRBJ2-1; no clear D. Looked up from germline, CDR1 is LGHNA and CDR2 is YSLEER. The CDR3 runs to 13 residues. Deletions cut 4 bases from V and 7 bases from J, with 11 bases between.